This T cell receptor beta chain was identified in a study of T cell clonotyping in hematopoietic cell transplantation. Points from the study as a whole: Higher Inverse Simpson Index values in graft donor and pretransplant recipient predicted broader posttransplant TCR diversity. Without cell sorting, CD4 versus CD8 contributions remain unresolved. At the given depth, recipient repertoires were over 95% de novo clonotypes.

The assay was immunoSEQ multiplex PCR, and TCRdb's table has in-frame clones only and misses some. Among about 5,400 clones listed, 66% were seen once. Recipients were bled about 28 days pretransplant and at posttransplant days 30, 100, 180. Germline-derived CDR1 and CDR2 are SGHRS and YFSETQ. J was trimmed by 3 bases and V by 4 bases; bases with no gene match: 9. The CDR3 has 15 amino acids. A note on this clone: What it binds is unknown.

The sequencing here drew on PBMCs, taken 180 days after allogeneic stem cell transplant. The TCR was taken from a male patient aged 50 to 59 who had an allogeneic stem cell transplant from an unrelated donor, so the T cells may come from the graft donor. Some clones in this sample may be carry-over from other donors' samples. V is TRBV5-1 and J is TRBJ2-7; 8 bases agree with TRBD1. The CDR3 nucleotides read TGCGCCAGCAGCAAAACCGGGACAGGTATCTACGAGCAGTACTTC. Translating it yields CASSKTGTGIYEQYF.